This TCR beta chain was identified in a study of blood T cell repertoires in COVID-19 (dated by TCRdb to 2020 to 2022). Turning to the overall study: Samples covering the acute and convalescent phases of COVID-19 were provided by collaborators in the United States, Italy and Spain. The material from the prospective study consisted of cDNA or gDNA derived from T cells, B-cell-depleted T cells, or PBMCs. Deeply sampled blood TCRbeta repertoires from subjects exposed to, actively infected with, or recovered from COVID-19 were included in the dataset. The repertoires were released in a freely available public database meant as a resource for research on the immune response to SARS-CoV-2. Samples came from the ongoing ImmuneRACE study (first 160 participants) plus 1,254 subjects from 6 global collaborators. Sample metadata almost always included a de-identified subject ID, COVID-19 status, age in years and sex. Where HLA class I and class II types were available, the types were taken from metadata supplied by the sample provider, not from assay-based typing. Broad study findings and their caveats: How much clinical and demographic metadata was included differed by source and by participant, and the metadata was provided uncurated.

TCRbeta CDR3 regions were amplified from genomic DNA using the immunoSEQ Assay, a bias-controlled multiplex PCR. The study's processing was this. The number of nucleated cells in each sample was estimated from the amplification of reference gene primers within the assay. To quantify the absolute abundance of each unique TCRbeta CDR3 rearrangement, sequence reads were collapsed and filtered. For each sample, productive Simpson clonality was calculated as the square root of Simpson's diversity index across productive rearrangements. This immuneACCESS table, as held by TCRdb, lists in-frame sequences with V and J called but not all clones. Of the missing ones, under half trace to an unresolved V gene in checked studies; the others have no known cause. The D gene and trimming were derived from the DNA, and the V and J assignments and clone size from that table. The sample table records 120,000 to 150,000 clones; roughly 86% of these occur just once. Roughly 8.7% of the sample rests with the top ten.

Points on this clone: No antigen is known for it. It has no much larger one-base neighbor in the sample; base qualities were not kept.

CDR1 and CDR2, looked up from the germline V gene, are SGHRS and YFSETQ. There are 14 amino acids in the CDR3, from cysteine to phenylalanine inclusive. Just the 42-base CDR3 DNA is kept, in frame starting at base 1. V is cut by 4 bases and J by 5 bases, and the space between the germline ends is 15 bases. Collaborating institutions collected whole blood in K2EDTA tubes following their own protocols. For TCRbeta analysis, collaborators shipped samples in one of three forms: frozen whole blood, isolated PBMCs, or DNA extracted from either of those sample types. The sequenced sample consisted of peripheral blood. The V and J genes are TRBV5-1 and TRBJ2-5; TRBD1 is a weak D gene call, 6 bases matching. The TCR comes from a woman aged 55-70 years with acute or convalescent COVID-19. The CDR3 region has the sequence CASSLQGPGETQYF. The bases are TGCGCCAGCAGCCTCCAGGGGCCCGGGGAGACCCAGTACTTC.